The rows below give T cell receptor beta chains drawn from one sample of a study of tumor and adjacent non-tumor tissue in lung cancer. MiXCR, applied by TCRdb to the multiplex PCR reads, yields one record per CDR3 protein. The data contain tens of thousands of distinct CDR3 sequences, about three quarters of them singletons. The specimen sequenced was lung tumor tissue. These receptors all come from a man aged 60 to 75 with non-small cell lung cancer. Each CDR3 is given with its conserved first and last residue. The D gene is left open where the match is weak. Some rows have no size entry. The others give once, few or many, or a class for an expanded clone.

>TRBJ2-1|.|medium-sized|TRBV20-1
CSAPSRGRGTYNEQFF
TGCAGTGCTCCCTCCCGTGGGAGGGGGACCTACAATGAGCAGTTCTTC
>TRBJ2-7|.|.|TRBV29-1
CSAEDPAEYEQYF
TGCAGTGCTGAAGATCCGGCAGAATACGAGCAGTACTTC
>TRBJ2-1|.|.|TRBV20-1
CSPRGLIWVQFF
TGCAGTCCTAGAGGCTTGATATGGGTGCAGTTCTTC
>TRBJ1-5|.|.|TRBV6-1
CASSVGLACDQPQHF
TGTGCCAGCAGTGTAGGGTTGGCATGCGACCAGCCCCAGCATTTT
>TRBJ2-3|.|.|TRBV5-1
CASSSGPTIRNTDTQYF
TGCGCCAGCAGTTCCGGGCCCACAATCCGCAACACAGATACACAGTATTTT
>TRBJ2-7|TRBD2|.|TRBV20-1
CNSRLAGGSYEQYF
TGCAATTCTAGATTAGCGGGAGGATCCTACGAACAGTACTTC
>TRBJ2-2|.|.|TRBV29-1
CSGTLRGGELFF
TGCAGCGGGACATTAAGAGGCGGGGAGCTGTTTTTT
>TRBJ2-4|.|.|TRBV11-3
CASSLDWTILAKNIQYF
TGTGCCAGCAGCTTAGATTGGACAATACTAGCCAAAAACATTCAGTACTTC
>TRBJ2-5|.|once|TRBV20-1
CSASSHRETQHF
TGCAGTGCTAGTAGCCACAGGGAGACCCAGCACTTC
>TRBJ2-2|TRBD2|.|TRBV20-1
CCARVAGPGELFF
TGCTGTGCTAGGGTAGCGGGTCCCGGGGAGCTGTTCTTT
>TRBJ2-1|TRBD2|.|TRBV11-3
CDSNLMYGTRREAVGYNEQFF
TGTGACAGCAACTTAATGTATGGTACTAGGCGGGAGGCCGTGGGCTACAATGAGCAGTTCTTC
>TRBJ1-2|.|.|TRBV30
CAWMLGDFGYTF
TGTGCCTGGATGCTGGGAGACTTTGGCTACACCTTC
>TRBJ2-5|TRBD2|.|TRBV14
CVSSRWASGRQETQYF
TGTGTCAGCAGCCGCTGGGCTAGCGGGAGGCAAGAGACACAGTACTTC
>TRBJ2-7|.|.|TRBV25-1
CASRGGGDVQHF
TGTGCCAGCAGGGGTGGAGGGGACGTGCAGCACTTC
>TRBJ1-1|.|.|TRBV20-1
CTVTGNTEVFF
TGCACTGTTACAGGGAACACTGAAGTTTTCTTC
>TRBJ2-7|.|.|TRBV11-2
CASSLDGGWRYEQYF
TGTGCCAGCAGCTTAGATGGGGGGTGGCGGTACGAGCAGTACTTC
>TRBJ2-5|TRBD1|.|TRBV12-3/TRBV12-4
CVSSLGDRRDRAQYF
TGTGTCAGCAGTCTCGGGGACAGGAGAGACAGAGCCCAGTACTTC
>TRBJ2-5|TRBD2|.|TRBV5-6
CVNSLELAGLEETQYF
TGTGTCAACAGCTTGGAACTAGCGGGATTAGAAGAGACCCAGTACTTC
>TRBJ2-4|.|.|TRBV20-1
CSARDEAEVVKIQYF
TGCAGTGCTAGAGATGAAGCGGAAGTTGTGAAAATTCAGTACTTC
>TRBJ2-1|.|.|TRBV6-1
CAGRKTSGVYNEQFF
TGTGCCGGCAGGAAGACTAGTGGAGTCTACAATGAGCAGTTCTTC
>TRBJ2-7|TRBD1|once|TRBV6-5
CANIYGAGQVYDQCF
TGTGCCAACATTTACGGGGCTGGACAGGTTTACGACCAGTGCTTC
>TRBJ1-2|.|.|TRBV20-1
CSAKGVSRYGYTF
TGCAGCGCTAAGGGAGTCTCCCGCTATGGCTACACCTTC
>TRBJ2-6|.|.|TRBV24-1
CVTSGPTTSGANVLTF
TGTGTCACCAGCGGACCTACCACCTCTGGGGCCAACGTCCTGACTTTC
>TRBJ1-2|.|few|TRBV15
CATSRGRNNYGYTF
TGTGCCACCAGCAGAGGCAGAAATAACTATGGCTACACCTTC
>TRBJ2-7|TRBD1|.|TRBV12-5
CANGLVPGTGQLFYSYEQYF
TGTGCTAATGGTTTGGTACCTGGGACAGGACAATTATTCTACTCCTACGAGCAGTACTTC
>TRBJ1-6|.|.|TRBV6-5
CASSHERGYSPLHF
TGTGCCAGCAGCCACGAACGGGGGTATTCACCCCTCCACTTT
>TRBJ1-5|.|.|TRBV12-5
CASGPDIDKKQLF
TGTGCTAGTGGCCCGGACATCGATAAGAAACAGCTTTTT
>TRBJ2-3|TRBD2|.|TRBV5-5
CASRLGLALLGTQYF
TGTGCTAGCAGACTGGGACTAGCCCTCCTTGGTACGCAGTATTTT
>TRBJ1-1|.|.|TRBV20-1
CSARNNFVENTEAFF
TGCAGTGCTAGAAATAATTTCGTAGAAAACACTGAAGCTTTCTTT
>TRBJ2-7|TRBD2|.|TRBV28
CASSSPGTSGKWYEQYF
TGTGCCAGCAGTTCCCCCGGGACTAGCGGGAAGTGGTACGAGCAGTACTTC
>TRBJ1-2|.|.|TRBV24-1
CATSDPWTVDRYTF
TGTGCCACCAGTGATCCCTGGACAGTCGATCGCTACACCTTC
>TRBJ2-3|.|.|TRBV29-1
CSIGAASTDTQYF
TGCAGCATCGGGGCGGCAAGCACGGATACGCAGTATTTT
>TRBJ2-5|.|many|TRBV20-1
CSGGSSQETQYF
TGCAGTGGAGGGTCTTCCCAAGAGACCCAGTACTTC
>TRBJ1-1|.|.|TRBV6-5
CASTGETEAFF
TGTGCCAGCACGGGGGAAACTGAAGCGTTCTTT
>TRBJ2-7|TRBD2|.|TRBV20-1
CSPGPGLVVYEKYF
TGCAGTCCAGGACCGGGACTAGTAGTCTACGAGAAGTACTTC
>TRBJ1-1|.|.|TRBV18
CASSPQRTENIEAFF
TGTGCCAGCTCACCTCAACGGACAGAGAACATTGAAGCTTTCTTT
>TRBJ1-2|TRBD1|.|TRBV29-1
CSVSGGEYGYTF
TGCAGCGTTTCAGGGGGTGAATATGGCTACACCTTC
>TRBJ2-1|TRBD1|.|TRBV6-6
CASSPYRGQFF
TGTGCCAGCAGTCCGTACAGGGGGCAGTTCTTC
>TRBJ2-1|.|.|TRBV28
CASSWWGNEQFF
TGTGCCAGCAGTTGGTGGGGAAATGAGCAGTTCTTC
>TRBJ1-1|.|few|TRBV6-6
CARSKPALKNEAFF
TGTGCCAGAAGTAAGCCGGCCCTGAAAAATGAAGCTTTCTTT
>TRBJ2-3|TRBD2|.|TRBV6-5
CASSKTGTTFDPGAQFF
TGTGCCAGCAGTAAAACCGGGACTACCTTTGACCCTGGTGCACAGTTTTTT
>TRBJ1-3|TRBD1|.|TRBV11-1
CASSLGTGFAGKKIYF
TGTGCCAGCAGCTTAGGGACAGGGTTCGCCGGAAAAAAAATATATTTT
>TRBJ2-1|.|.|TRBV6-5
CASKRGEGPYSKQFF
TGTGCCAGCAAAAGGGGGGAGGGCCCTTACAGTAAGCAGTTCTTC